This TCR beta chain is drawn from a study of T cell responses to AZD1222 COVID-19 vaccine. Study-level background: Whether given at about 4 or about 12 weeks, second doses were pooled.

This CDR3 contains 15 residues. With V trimmed by 4 bases and J by 4 bases, 9 bases remained unmatched. The germline V gene encodes CDR1 ENHRY and CDR2 SYGVKD. Study results and limitations: Repertoires were obtained solely post-peak T cell response.

About this clone: Antigen specificity is unknown.

Repertoires were generated with immunoSEQ multiplex PCR, while TCRdb's copy carries only in-frame clones and drops some. The sample shows 140,000 to 150,000 clones, roughly 91% of them seen only once. The sample was peripheral blood, taken on day 0 of AZD1222 vaccination. The receptor comes from an adult in good health. The V call is TRBV10-3, the J call TRBJ1-1; TRBD1 matches at 7 bases. The CDR3 spells CAISGQGGAGTEAFF. For the CDR3, the DNA is TGTGCCATCAGTGGGCAGGGGGGTGCGGGCACTGAAGCTTTCTTT.